One and the same sample provided the 5 T cell receptor beta chains below, sequenced in a study of T-cell reconstitution after alpha-beta-depleted transplantation in children. TCRbeta library construction was performed incorporating unique molecular identifiers. TCRdb re-derived calls from the PCR reads in MiXCR, one entry per CDR3 protein. The sample contains about 540,000 distinct CDR3 sequences, around 16% of which appear only once. The input for sequencing was PBMCs from the stem cell graft donor, taken from the stem cell graft. The receptors were sampled from a human donor who donated a stem cell graft to a child with acute lymphoblastic leukemia.

This clonotype has more than one count but fewer than ten. One junction end does not reproduce the germline sequence, and a read error may be involved. The chain combines TRBV2 with TRBJ2-7, with D maybe TRBD1 (5 bases). The CDR3 is 11 amino acids. Germline-derived CDR1 and CDR2 are SNHLY and FYNNEI. CDR3 coding DNA: TGTGCCAGCAGCGACAGTGGTTACCTGCGCTTC. Amino acids: CASSDSGYLRF.

This clonotype was counted once. The chain carries TRBV29-1 and TRBJ2-3; D is possibly TRBD2 (6 bases). Germline assignment: CDR1 SQVTM and CDR2 ANQGSEA. Trimming removed 3 bases at V and 2 bases at J, with 15 bases between. The CDR3 covers 15 residues. For the CDR3, the DNA is TGCAGCGTTGAGGAGCGGGCCTTAACCACAGATACGCAGTATTTT. Protein: CSVEERALTTDTQYF.

This clonotype was detected only a few times. The chain employs TRBV5-1 and TRBJ2-7; 10 bases match TRBD1. Germline-derived CDR1 and CDR2 are SGHRS and YFSETQ. The junction had 18 bases not matched to a gene; V was cut back by 3 bases and J by 6 bases. This CDR3 contains 18 residues. CDR3 coding DNA: TGCGCCAGCAGCTCAACAGCCAAGCCCCCGGGACAGGGGCTCGAGCAGTACTTC. The encoded protein is CASSSTAKPPGQGLEQYF.

The rearrangement uses TRBV2 and TRBJ2-3, with 8 bases that match TRBD1. The CDR3 is made up of 17 amino acids. With 7 bases clipped from V and 1 base from J, the junction kept 13 bases outside the gene matches. Per germline, CDR1 SNHLY and CDR2 FYNNEI. The CDR3 here is CASTLQGAGPRTDTQYF. Written as DNA, the CDR3 is TGTGCCAGCACCCTTCAGGGGGCAGGACCTCGCACAGATACGCAGTATTTT. The full variable domain, in which reference TRBV2 and TRBJ2-3 provide the parts outside the CDR3, is EPEVTQTPSHQVTQMGQEVILRCVPISNHLYFYWYRQILGQKVEFLVSFYNNEISEKSEIFDDQFSVERPDGSNFTLKIRSTKLEDSAMYFCASTLQGAGPRTDTQYFGPGTRLTVL.

This clonotype came up a few times. The rearrangement links TRBV2 to TRBJ1-2; 7 bases line up with TRBD1. Looked up from germline, CDR1 is SNHLY and CDR2 is FYNNEI. The CDR3 consists of 14 residues. The trim removed 1 base at V and 8 bases at J, leaving 7 bases unmatched. CDR3 amino acids: CASSEEGQSYGYTF. CDR3 DNA sequence: TGTGCCAGCAGTGAAGAGGGACAGAGCTACGGCTACACCTTC.